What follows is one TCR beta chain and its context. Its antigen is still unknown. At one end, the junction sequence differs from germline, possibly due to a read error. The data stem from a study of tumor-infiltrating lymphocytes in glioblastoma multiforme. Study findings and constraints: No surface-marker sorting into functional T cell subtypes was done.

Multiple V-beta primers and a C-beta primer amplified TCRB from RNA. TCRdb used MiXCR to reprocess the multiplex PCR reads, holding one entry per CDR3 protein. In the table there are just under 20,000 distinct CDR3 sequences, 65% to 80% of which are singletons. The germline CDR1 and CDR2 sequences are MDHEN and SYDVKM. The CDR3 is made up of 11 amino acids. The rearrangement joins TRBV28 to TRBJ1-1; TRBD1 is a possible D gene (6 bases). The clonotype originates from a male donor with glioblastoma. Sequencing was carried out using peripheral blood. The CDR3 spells CAGSQGHSAFF. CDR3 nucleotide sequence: TGTGCCGGCAGCCAGGGACATTCTGCTTTCTTT.